This TCR beta chain was recorded in a study of blood T cells in healthy people across ages (dated by TCRdb to the mid-2010s). Regarding the research as a whole: In model experiments, template switching captured about one uniquely barcoded TCR beta cDNA molecule for every two T cells. Four age groups were formed from the donors: young (average approximately 16 years), middle-aged (approximately 40), aged (roughly 59) and long-lived (about 80). The study analyzed two additional independent replicas of 1 million unique cDNA reads from the same blood draw for two donors, one aged 18 to 29 and one aged 80 or older. To avoid experimental bias, donors of different ages were distributed randomly across sequencing lanes. Age-related changes in TCR beta repertoire diversity were measured in the study by deep sequencing normalized with unique cDNA molecular identifiers. Study-wide conclusions, independent of this receptor: The percentage of naive T cells measured by flow cytometry correlated strongly with observed TCR beta diversity. Estimates of total diversity based on one million sequenced T cells were regarded as lower bounds and as underestimates. Since profiling was done on bulk unsorted PBMCs, naive and antigen-experienced compartments could not be conclusively compared. The CMV infection status of donors was not known, potentially confounding age-related changes in expanded clonotypes. As age increased, observed TCR beta diversity per million T cells dropped in a roughly linear way, and a significant reduction was already evident by age 40. Compared with the aged group, the long-lived group had more naive CD4+ T cells, fewer expanded clones and increased TCR diversity, a pattern suggesting age selection.

Libraries were built with 5' RACE. Sequenced using an Illumina HiSeq 2500. A second PCR of 7 to 11 cycles was run with a J-beta primer mix and a sample-barcoded 5' primer. Each TCR beta cDNA molecule received a unique molecular identifier from a template-switch 5' adaptor carrying 12 random nucleotides. At least 2.5 million CDR3-containing paired-end reads were obtained from each sample. All of the RNA was converted into first-strand cDNA using the Mint cDNA synthesis kit, with a TRBC-specific oligonucleotide serving as the primer. All cDNA was treated with uracil-DNA glycosylase and then went through a first 18-cycle PCR with the universal primers M1SS and BC2_uni_R. Per the source publication's procedure: Each sample was normalized by randomly selecting 1 million high-quality reads, each carrying a distinct molecular identifier. Reads sharing molecular identifiers were discarded rather than binned into consensus sequences. MiTCR, set to a Q25 quality threshold and the strictest error-elimination algorithm, was used for CDR3 identification, clonotype clustering and error correction. A nonparametric unseen species model with Euler transformation was used to estimate lower-bound total TCR beta diversity. TCRdb handled the public reads itself, with Q25 trimming in fastp and clone calling in MiXCR, and kept productive beta chains. Every entry covers one CDR3 protein and lists the most common genes and DNA from its rows. It is TCRdb's table, rather than the study itself, that gives the V and J calls and clone size. This sample has just over 800,000 distinct CDR3 sequences in its table, and around 68% of those were observed once. 28% of the sample lies in the top ten.

The donors were a few dozen Caucasian individuals from Russia, aged 6 to 90 years, who were systemically healthy. Approximately 9.7 milliliters of peripheral blood were drawn from each donor into EDTA-treated Vacutainer tubes. PBMCs were isolated by Ficoll-Paque density-gradient centrifugation, with at least 6 million obtained per sample. Total RNA, at least 5.5 micrograms per sample, was extracted from PBMCs with Trizol reagent. For every donor, flow cytometry on a PBMC aliquot measured the percentage of naive CD45RAhigh/CD27high T cells. For this clonotype: What antigen it recognizes has not been identified. The record has no base qualities; no much larger clone is one base away.

Relative to germline, V is 3 bases shorter and J is 1 base shorter, with 13 bases between their ends. The CDR3, cysteine through phenylalanine, is 16 amino acids long. Left in the record is the CDR3 DNA by itself, 48 bases read in frame from the first base. Sequencing input: blood. The TCR originated in a young man in good health. The V gene is TRBV12-3 or TRBV12-4 and the J gene is TRBJ2-1; no D gene can be assigned with confidence. In nucleotide form, the sequence is TGTGCCAGCAGTTTTGACTCCTTTTCTTCCTACAATGAGCAGTTCTTC. Translated, this gives CASSFDSFSSYNEQFF.